This T cell receptor beta chain was documented in a study of patients and donors after allogeneic stem cell transplantation. TCRdb recomputed calls from the RT-PCR reads with MiXCR, one row per CDR3 protein. The table shows more than 150,000 distinct CDR3 sequences, with 20% to 25% occurring only once. There are 14 residues in the CDR3. Germline trimming cut 6 bases from V and 7 bases from J; bases unmatched to any gene: 7. This TCR was recovered from a human donor who was either an allogeneic HSCT recipient or a stem cell or donor lymphocyte infusion donor (not recorded which). It is not recorded whose cells these are; they may come from a transplant donor. The source material was blood, either unsorted or a sorted T cell fraction (not recorded which). The chain uses TRBV12-3 or TRBV12-4 and TRBJ2-2; 8 bases agree with TRBD2. This chain's CDR3 is CASSPGLGVGELFF. The DNA for the CDR3 is TGTGCCAGCAGCCCGGGACTAGGTGTCGGGGAGCTGTTTTTT.